The 2 T cell receptor beta chains presented below share a single source sample, sequenced in a study of response to subunit inactivated influenza vaccine (dated by TCRdb to 2016 to 2019). Library preparation employed RT-PCR. Instrument used: Illumina HiSeq 2500. TCRdb handled the public reads itself, with Q25 trimming in fastp and clone calling in MiXCR, and kept productive beta chains. CDR3 protein duplicates are merged, each entry listing the most common genes and DNA. Across this sample there are about 570,000 distinct CDR3 sequences, with 11% seen only once. The ten most abundant clones make up 11% of the sample. In addition, the sample was reused for a study of T cells expressing NK-cell markers. As that second study puts it: The TCR beta cDNA libraries were made using 5'RACE template switching, a step that added both a universal primer site and unique molecular identifiers.

Material: PBMCs from blood, obtained on the day of vaccination. All receptors come from a middle-aged man who received an inactivated influenza vaccine. Donor details come from another sample of the same person, matched by shared clones.

The chain combines TRBV12-3 or TRBV12-4 with TRBJ2-7; possibly TRBD1 or TRBD2 for D (5 bases each). Trimming left V 6 bases short and J 5 bases short, with 14 bases between. The CDR3 is 13 amino acids. The CDR3 nucleotides read TGTGCCAGCAGGGGGGATCCAGGTAACGAGCAGTACTTC. Translated: CASRGDPGNEQYF.

The table lists this clonotype with a few counts. The rearrangement joins TRBV20-1 to TRBJ2-1; D is unresolved. Germline CDR1 is DFQATT and CDR2 is SNEGSKA (reference sequence). The CDR3 is 10 amino acids. V was pared by 4 bases and J by 9 bases, with 7 bases between. The CDR3 DNA is TGCAGTGCTAAGTTTGGTGAGCAGTTCTTC. Protein: CSAKFGEQFF.